The 14 T cell receptor beta chains in this list originate from one sample, sequenced in a study of shared T cell receptors in the human thymus. Profiled with immunoSEQ multiplex PCR; TCRdb holds only in-frame clones, not every one. This repertoire shows about 660,000 clones, 88% found once; its top ten account for 0.01%. This same sample was also taken into another study, of human thymus T cells.

Material: thymocytes. Receptors originate from a boy less than two years old with a congenital heart defect.

To note about this clone: Additional DNA sequences in this sample encode the identical CDR3. The V call is TRBV5-1, the J call TRBJ2-5; D gene uncertain. Per the germline V gene, CDR1 is SGHRS and CDR2 is YFSETQ. The CDR3 extends over 11 amino acids. V dropped 4 bases and J dropped 2 bases, with 3 bases sitting between them. CDR3 amino acids: CASSLQETQYF. The CDR3 DNA is TGCGCCAGCAGCCTACAAGAGACCCAGTACTTC.

The J gene is TRBJ2-2, the V gene TRBV5-1; D remains ambiguous. The CDR3 is made up of 15 amino acids. CDR1 and CDR2 (germline): SGHRS, YFSETQ. Deletions cut 4 bases from V and 0 bases from J, with 10 bases between. CDR3 sequence reads: CASSPWAANTGELFF. CDR3 coding DNA: TGCGCCAGCAGCCCTTGGGCTGCGAACACCGGGGAGCTGTTTTTT.

The V and J genes are TRBV11-3 and TRBJ2-7; tentatively, D is TRBD2 (6 bases). The germline CDR1 and CDR2 sequences are SGHNT and YENEEA. V was clipped by 0 bases and J by 3 bases, with 12 bases between them. The CDR3 length is 15 residues. CDR3 region: CASSLELAGLYEQYF. In DNA form, the CDR3 reads TGTGCCAGCAGCTTAGAACTAGCTGGGCTCTACGAGCAGTACTTC.

CDR3: CASSQDPLGQGAGNTIYF. For the CDR3, the DNA is TGTGCCAGCAGCCAAGATCCCCTGGGACAGGGGGCTGGAAACACCATATATTTT. The chain links TRBV4-2 to TRBJ1-3; 11 bases fit TRBD1. This CDR3 spans 18 amino acids. J was trimmed by 2 bases and V by 0 bases; bases with no gene match: 6. Germline lookup yields CDR1 LGHNA and CDR2 YNFKEQ.

This chain links TRBV10-3 with TRBJ1-5; no definite D call. The CDR3 is made up of 15 amino acids. Germline V CDR1 and CDR2: ENHRY, SYGVKD. V was clipped by 0 bases and J by 5 bases, with 11 bases between them. The CDR3 coding sequence is TGTGCCATCAGTGAGTCTGAGGGTTGGCATCAGCCCCAGCATTTT. It yields the protein CAISESEGWHQPQHF.

The V and J genes are TRBV15 and TRBJ2-7; 9 nucleotides agree with TRBD1. The V and J ends lost 5 bases and 2 bases, in that order; junction bases with no gene match: 10. Germline-derived CDR1 and CDR2 are LNHNV and YYDKDF (reference sequence). CDR3 length: 16 amino acids. The CDR3 sequence: CATSLTYRGHPYEQYF. The CDR3 DNA reads as TGTGCCACCAGCCTAACCTACAGGGGGCACCCCTACGAGCAGTACTTC.

V is TRBV9 and J is TRBJ2-1; 7 bases line up with TRBD2. Germline trimming cut 5 bases from V and 1 base from J; bases unmatched to any gene: 6. This CDR3 has 15 residues. Germline V lookup: CDR1 SGDLS, CDR2 YYNGEE. The CDR3 loop reads CASSGGRGSYNEQFF. CDR3 DNA: TGTGCCAGCAGTGGCGGGAGAGGGTCCTACAATGAGCAGTTCTTC.

V and J are TRBV19 and TRBJ2-7; weak D call: TRBD1 (7 bases). The CDR3 has 19 amino acids. Germline CDR1 and CDR2: LNHDA and SQIVND (reference sequence). V lost 0 bases, J lost 0 bases, and 21 bases lay in between. The CDR3 here is CASSIDLTTGTAGSYEQYF. The CDR3 region has the DNA TGTGCCAGTAGTATAGACCTAACCACCGGGACAGCGGGCTCCTACGAGCAGTACTTC.

The J gene is TRBJ2-1, the V gene TRBV6-4; the D gene is possibly TRBD2 (5 bases). Trimming removed 3 bases at V and 1 base at J, with 19 bases between. The CDR3 consists of 18 residues. Germline-derived CDR1 and CDR2 are MRHNA and SNTAGT. As DNA, the CDR3 is TGTGCCAGCAGTGAAACTGTAGCGAGCGCCCGGTCCTACAATGAGCAGTTCTTC. Translated, it gives CASSETVASARSYNEQFF.

This clone was observed a handful of times. V is TRBV11-3 and J is TRBJ2-3; 15 nucleotides match TRBD2. There are 17 residues in the CDR3. CDR1 is SGHNT and CDR2 is YENEEA in the germline V gene. V was clipped by 5 bases and J by 3 bases; unmatched bases: 6. The CDR3 sequence: CASSPGTSGRRTDTQYF. For the CDR3, the DNA is TGTGCCAGCAGCCCCGGGACTAGCGGGAGGAGGACAGATACGCAGTATTTT.

J is TRBJ2-2 and V is TRBV28, with D tentatively TRBD1 (6 bases). Germline V gene sequence: CDR1 MDHEN, CDR2 SYDVKM. The CDR3 has 15 amino acids. The V and J ends lost 3 bases and 9 bases respectively, with 17 bases between them. Written as DNA, the CDR3 is TGTGCCAGCAGTTTTCGGACAGACGTTGATCGGGAGCTGTTTTTT. Encoded protein: CASSFRTDVDRELFF.

The gene calls are TRBV10-3 and TRBJ2-2, with D possibly being TRBD2 (6 bases). Trimming took off 10 bases at V and 3 bases at J, with 18 bases between the two ends. CDR3 length: 15 amino acids. Germline V gene data show CDR1 as ENHRY and CDR2 as SYGVKD. The DNA for the CDR3 is TGTGCCACCCTACCCCGGGACTTAGACACCGGGGAGCTGTTTTTT. Translating it yields CATLPRDLDTGELFF.

This chain uses TRBV25-1 with TRBJ2-3; 11 bases match TRBD2. Trimming cost V 6 bases and J 2 bases; bases outside gene matches: 7. The V gene's germline CDR1 is MGHDK and CDR2 SYGVNS. This CDR3 region has 16 residues. CDR3 bases: TGTGCCAGCAGGGCCTTACTAGCGGGAGCCACAGATACGCAGTATTTT. As protein: CASRALLAGATDTQYF.

J is TRBJ1-1 and V is TRBV19, with D possibly matching TRBD1 (6 bases). The V gene's germline CDR1 is LNHDA and CDR2 SQIVND (reference sequence). V was pared by 5 bases and J by 0 bases, with 13 bases between. The CDR3 length is 15 residues. The CDR3 DNA reads TGTGCCAGTAGTGTGGACAGAGAAATGAACACTGAAGCTTTCTTT. Residues: CASSVDREMNTEAFF.